Each of the 25 T cell receptor beta chains below was sequenced from the same sample in a study of blood T cells in healthy people across ages. Primed by a sample-barcoded 5' primer and a J-beta primer mix, a second PCR proceeded for about 6 to 11 cycles. TCRdb analysed the 5' RACE reads with MiXCR anew, one entry per CDR3 protein. The sample comprises around 1,500,000 distinct CDR3 sequences, over 25% of which are singletons, and 7.7% rests with the top ten. Sequenced sample: blood. Receptors were obtained from a woman aged 25 to 45 in good health.

The V gene is TRBV5-4, the J gene TRBJ1-2; possibly TRBD1 for D (5 bases). This CDR3 spans 15 amino acids. Germline loops: CDR1 SGHNT, CDR2 YYREEE (reference sequence). Trimming took off 3 bases at V and 6 bases at J, with 18 bases between the two ends. CDR3 loop: CASSSVRGLVDGYTF. The DNA for the CDR3 is TGTGCCAGCAGCTCGGTAAGGGGCCTCGTCGATGGCTACACCTTC.

The rearrangement joins TRBV20-1 to TRBJ2-1, with a possible D match to TRBD2 (6 bases). V was trimmed by 3 bases and J by 1 base, leaving 10 bases between them. Germline CDR1 is DFQATT and CDR2 is SNEGSKA (reference sequence). This CDR3 is built from 14 residues. CDR3 nucleotides: TGCAGTGCTAGGTACGGGAGTTCCTACAATGAGCAGTTCTTC. Its translation: CSARYGSSYNEQFF.

A note on this clonotype: Since a much larger clone is just one base distant, this may be a read error. The chain carries TRBV7-3 and TRBJ2-7, with unresolved D. Trimming took off 8 bases at V and 4 bases at J, with 21 bases between the two ends. CDR3 length: 15 amino acids. CDR1 is SGHTA, CDR2 FQGTGA, per germline. CDR3 loop: CASGRDTTLWYEQYF. In nucleotides, the CDR3 is TGTGCCAGCGGCCGTGACACCACCCTTTGGTACGAGCAGTACTTC.

The chain links TRBV28 to TRBJ2-4; D may be TRBD2 (7 bases). The CDR3 is made up of 14 amino acids. Germline CDR1 is MDHEN and CDR2 is SYDVKM. Trimming took off 5 bases at V and 9 bases at J, with 17 bases between the two ends. CDR3 sequence: CASSGGARYGIQYF. CDR3 bases: TGTGCCAGCAGTGGGGGGGCCCGGTACGGCATTCAGTACTTC. Using reference TRBV28 and TRBJ2-4 for the parts outside the CDR3, the full variable domain is DVKVTQSSRYLVKRTGEKVFLECVQDMDHENMFWYRQDPGLGLRLIYFSYDVKMKEKGDIPEGYSVSREKKERFSLILESASTNQTSMYLCASSGGARYGIQYFGAGTRLSVL.

Notes on this clonotype: Relative to the germline gene, one junction end is altered; a read error may explain this. The rearrangement joins TRBV3-1 to TRBJ2-7; TRBD2 might be the D (5 bases). This CDR3 is built from 16 residues. Germline V gene data show CDR1 as LGHDT and CDR2 as YNNKEL (reference sequence). The CDR3 protein is CASSQERGIVSYKQYF. The CDR3 DNA reads as TGTGCCAGCAGCCAAGAACGGGGTATAGTCTCCTACAAGCAGTACTTC.

This clonotype was detected many times. The chain uses TRBV29-1 and TRBJ2-7; 7 positions match TRBD1. Germline lookup yields CDR1 SQVTM and CDR2 ANQGSEA. The trim removed 5 bases at V and 2 bases at J, leaving 9 bases unmatched. This CDR3 spans 14 amino acids. CDR3 sequence (DNA): TGCAGCGTTATACGCGTCAGGGGGACCTACGAGCAGTACTTC. Amino acids: CSVIRVRGTYEQYF.

The chain recombines TRBV5-1 with TRBJ2-7, with 10 bases lining up with TRBD1. With V trimmed by 1 base and J by 6 bases, 7 bases remained unmatched. Germline CDR1 and CDR2: SGHRS and YFSETQ. This CDR3 has 15 amino acids. Here the CDR3 reads CASSLYRDRGPEQYF. The DNA of the CDR3 is TGCGCCAGCAGCTTGTACCGGGACAGGGGTCCCGAGCAGTACTTC.

This clonotype was detected ten times or more. V usage is TRBV6-6 and J usage is TRBJ1-6, with D perhaps TRBD1 (6 bases). The germline CDR1 and CDR2 sequences are MNHNY and SVGAGI (reference sequence). V lost 0 bases and J 7 bases, leaving 10 bases between the germline ends. The CDR3 extends over 15 amino acids. CDR3 sequence: CASSYSGQINSPLHF. The CDR3 DNA sequence: TGTGCCAGCAGTTACTCCGGACAGATCAATTCACCCCTCCACTTT.

Note on this clonotype: One base away lies a much larger clone, so this may be a sequencing read error. The CDR3 DNA reads as TGTGCCAGCACCGACCCATTTGGCTACACCTTC. Residues: CASTDPFGYTF. The chain recombines TRBV28 with TRBJ1-2; D gene ambiguous. The CDR3 extends over 11 amino acids. Trimming shortened V by 7 bases and J by 7 bases, and 10 bases separated the two germline ends. From germline, CDR1 is MDHEN and CDR2 SYDVKM.

The V gene is TRBV5-1, the J gene TRBJ1-2, with TRBD1 identical over 7 bases. CDR1 is SGHRS, CDR2 YFSETQ, per germline. CDR3 size: 15 residues. The V and J ends lost 0 bases and 7 bases, in that order; junction bases with no gene match: 9. The CDR3 loop reads CASSLDGTAAGGYTF. The CDR3 coding sequence is TGCGCCAGCAGCTTGGATGGGACAGCAGCGGGTGGCTACACCTTC.

Remarks on this clonotype: At one end, the junction sequence differs from germline, possibly due to a read error. The chain combines TRBV6-5 with TRBJ2-3; 12 bases match TRBD2. The germline V gene has CDR1 MNHEY and CDR2 SVGAGI. There are 18 residues in the CDR3. This CDR3 is CASSYGLAGGLSIDTQYF. In DNA form, the CDR3 reads TGTGCCAGCAGTTACGGGCTAGCGGGGGGGTTGAGCATAGATACGCAGTATTTT.

The V and J genes are TRBV3-1 and TRBJ1-1; no reliable D call. The CDR3 is 14 amino acids. Germline lookup yields CDR1 LGHDT and CDR2 YNNKEL (reference sequence). Trimming stripped 4 bases from V and 1 base from J, with 10 bases between. CDR3 coding DNA: TGTGCCAGCAGCCCAACATGGAGGAACACTGAAGCTTTCTTT. This gives the protein CASSPTWRNTEAFF.

The chain uses TRBV27 and TRBJ2-1; 12 nucleotides agree with TRBD2. CDR3 length equals 15 residues. V lost 5 bases to trimming and J lost 9 bases; unmatched junction nucleotides: 8. Germline V CDR1 and CDR2: MNHEY, SMNVEV (reference sequence). CDR3: CASSRLAGELGEQFF. The CDR3 coding sequence is TGTGCCAGCAGTCGACTAGCGGGAGAATTAGGTGAGCAGTTCTTC.

This clonotype came up a few times. The CDR3 DNA reads TGTGCCAGCAGTTTATCGGGGGCGGTCGAGCAGTACTTC. As protein: CASSLSGAVEQYF. J is TRBJ2-7 and V is TRBV27; D may be TRBD1 (6 bases). The germline V gene encodes CDR1 MNHEY and CDR2 SMNVEV (reference sequence). V lost 0 bases to trimming and J lost 6 bases, with 9 bases between them. The CDR3 consists of 13 residues.

This chain links TRBV13 with TRBJ2-3, with 8 bases that match TRBD2. This CDR3 is built from 17 residues. With V trimmed by 5 bases and J by 0 bases, 10 bases remained unmatched. The germline V gene has CDR1 PRHDT and CDR2 FYEKMQ (reference sequence). The CDR3, as DNA: TGTGCCAGCAGCGGACCTACTAGCGGAGGGAGCACAGATACGCAGTATTTT. Encoded protein: CASSGPTSGGSTDTQYF. Variable domain in full (rest from reference TRBV13 and TRBJ2-3): AAGVIQSPRHLIKEKRETATLKCYPIPRHDTVYWYQQGPGQDPQFLISFYEKMQSDKGSIPDRFSAQQFSDYHSELNMSSLELGDSALYFCASSGPTSGGSTDTQYFGPGTRLTVL.

This clonotype was seen at least ten times. V usage is TRBV10-2 and J usage is TRBJ1-2; 9 bases align to TRBD1. V shed 10 bases, J shed 6 bases, and the junction held 12 bases outside the gene matches. CDR1 is WSHSY and CDR2 is SAAADI in the germline V gene. The CDR3 has 14 amino acids. Here the CDR3 reads CATQPGQGGHGYTF. CDR3 DNA: TGCGCCACCCAACCGGGACAGGGTGGACATGGCTACACCTTC.

Concerning this clonotype itself: It may be a read error: a sequence one base away is much more abundant. The V gene is TRBV12-3 or TRBV12-4, the J gene TRBJ2-5; D not resolved. The CDR3 totals 14 residues. The V and J ends lost 6 bases and 2 bases respectively, with 13 bases between them. CDR3 coding DNA: TGTGCCAGCAGACCGGTGCCCGGTCAAGAGACCCAGTACTTC. This codes for CASRPVPGQETQYF.

The chain couples TRBV5-1 to TRBJ2-3; 8 nucleotides match TRBD1. The CDR3 length is 17 residues. Germline lookup yields CDR1 SGHRS and CDR2 YFSETQ. V dropped 4 bases and J dropped 0; count of bases not matched to a gene: 10. CDR3 nucleotides: TGCGCCAGCAGCAGCCGGGACAGGACCTCTAGCACAGATACGCAGTATTTT. The encoded protein is CASSSRDRTSSTDTQYF. Combining the CDR3 with reference TRBV5-1 and TRBJ2-3 gives the whole variable domain KAGVTQTPRYLIKTRGQQVTLSCSPISGHRSVSWYQQTPGQGLQFLFEYFSETQRNKGNFPGRFSGRQFSNSRSEMNVSTLELGDSALYLCASSSRDRTSSTDTQYFGPGTRLTVL.

This clonotype was seen at least ten times. The chain uses TRBV3-1 and TRBJ2-7, with 7 bases matching TRBD1. The CDR3 consists of 15 residues. Per the germline V gene, CDR1 is LGHDT and CDR2 is YNNKEL (reference sequence). V shed 4 bases, J shed 5 bases, and the junction held 11 bases outside the gene matches. The CDR3 loop reads CASSLQAGGQDEQYF. CDR3 DNA: TGTGCCAGCAGCCTCCAGGCAGGGGGTCAGGACGAGCAGTACTTC.

The chain links TRBV7-2 to TRBJ2-3, with 9 nucleotides matching TRBD2. This CDR3 region has 15 residues. V shed 1 base, J shed 4 bases, and the junction held 3 bases outside the gene matches. Germline assignment: CDR1 SGHTA and CDR2 FQGNSA. CDR3 in amino acids: CASSLDGGRADTQYF. CDR3 nucleotides: TGTGCCAGCAGCTTAGACGGCGGGAGGGCAGATACGCAGTATTTT.

This clonotype occurred a few times. CDR3 nucleotides: TGTGCCAGCAGCTCCGTGGCCTGGCAGGGGGCAACAGATACGCAGTATTTT. It encodes CASSSVAWQGATDTQYF. This chain connects TRBV5-4 to TRBJ2-3, with TRBD1 matching 8 bases. Germline CDR1 and CDR2: SGHNT and YYREEE (reference sequence). CDR3 length: 17 residues. Losses at the gene ends were 3 bases for V and 3 bases for J; bases not matched to a gene: 12.

For this clonotype: A read error may be the cause here, since a much bigger clone is one base away. The chain carries TRBV4-1 and TRBJ1-2; the D is unclear. The CDR3 consists of 14 residues. CDR1 and CDR2 (germline): MGHRA, YSYEKL. The germline V and J ends were trimmed by 0 bases and 4 bases, with 9 bases remaining between them. In nucleotides, the CDR3 is TGCGCCAGCAGCCAAGATCGCAGGTCCTATGGCTACACCTTC. Translated: CASSQDRRSYGYTF.

This clonotype was observed a few times. The chain combines TRBV6-5 with TRBJ1-4; D may be TRBD1 (5 bases). CDR1 and CDR2 from the germline V gene are MNHEY and SVGAGI. This CDR3 spans 14 amino acids. Trimming removed 6 bases from V and 6 bases from J, with 14 bases in between. The CDR3 coding sequence is TGTGCCAGCAGAAACGCACAGGCGTATGAAAAACTGTTTTTT. It codes for CASRNAQAYEKLFF.

This clonotype was counted a few times. CDR3 loop: CSARDWDKEAFF. The CDR3 DNA follows: TGCAGTGCTAGAGATTGGGATAAGGAAGCTTTCTTT. This chain connects TRBV20-1 to TRBJ1-1, with D hard to call. The CDR3 is 12 residues long. Germline V gene data show CDR1 as DFQATT and CDR2 as SNEGSKA (reference sequence). Trimming removed 0 bases at V and 8 bases at J, with 10 bases between.

There are many counts of this clonotype. The chain couples TRBV20-1 to TRBJ2-1, with a possible D match to TRBD1 (5 bases). CDR1 is DFQATT, CDR2 SNEGSKA, per germline (reference sequence). V lost 1 base to trimming and J lost 6 bases, with 10 bases between them. The CDR3 spans 13 residues. The CDR3 coding sequence is TGCAGTGCTAGAGGCTCAGGGCGCAATGAGCAGTTCTTC. It yields the protein CSARGSGRNEQFF.